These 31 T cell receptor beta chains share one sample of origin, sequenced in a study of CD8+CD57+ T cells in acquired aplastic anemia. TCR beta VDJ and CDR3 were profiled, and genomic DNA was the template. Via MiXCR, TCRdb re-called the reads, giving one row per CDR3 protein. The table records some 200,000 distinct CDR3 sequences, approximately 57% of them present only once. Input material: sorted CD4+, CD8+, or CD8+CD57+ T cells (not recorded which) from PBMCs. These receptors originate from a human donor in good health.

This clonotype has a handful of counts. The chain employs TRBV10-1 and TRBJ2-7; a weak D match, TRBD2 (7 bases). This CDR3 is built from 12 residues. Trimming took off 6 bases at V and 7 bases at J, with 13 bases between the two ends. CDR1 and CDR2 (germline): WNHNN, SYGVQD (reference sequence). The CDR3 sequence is CASRAGEGEQYF. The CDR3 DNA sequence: TGCGCCAGCAGGGCAGGGGAGGGAGAGCAGTACTTC.

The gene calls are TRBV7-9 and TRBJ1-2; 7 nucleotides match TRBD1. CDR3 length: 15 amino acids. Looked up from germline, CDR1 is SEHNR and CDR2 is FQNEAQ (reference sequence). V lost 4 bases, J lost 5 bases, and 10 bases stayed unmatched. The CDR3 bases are TGTGCCAGCAGCTCACAAGACAGGGAGCCATATGGCTACACCTTC. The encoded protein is CASSSQDREPYGYTF. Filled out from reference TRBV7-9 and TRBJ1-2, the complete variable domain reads DTGVSQNPRHKITKRGQNVTFRCDPISEHNRLYWYRQTLGQGPEFLTYFQNEAQLEKSRLLSDRFSAERPKGSFSTLEIQRTEQGDSAMYLCASSSQDREPYGYTFGSGTRLTVV.

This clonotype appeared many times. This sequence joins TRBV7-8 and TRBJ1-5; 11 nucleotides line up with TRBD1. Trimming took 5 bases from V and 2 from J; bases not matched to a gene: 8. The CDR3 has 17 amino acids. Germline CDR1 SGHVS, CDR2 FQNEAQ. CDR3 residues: CASSTRTGGHGNQPQHF. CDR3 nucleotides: TGTGCCAGCAGCACACGGACAGGGGGCCATGGCAATCAGCCCCAGCATTTT.

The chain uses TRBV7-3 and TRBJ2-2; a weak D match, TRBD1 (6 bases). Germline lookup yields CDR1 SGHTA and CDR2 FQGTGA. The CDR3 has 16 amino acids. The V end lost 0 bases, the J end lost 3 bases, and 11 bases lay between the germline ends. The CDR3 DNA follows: TGTGCCAGCAGCTTAACTGGACAGCCATACACCGGGGAGCTGTTTTTT. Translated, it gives CASSLTGQPYTGELFF.

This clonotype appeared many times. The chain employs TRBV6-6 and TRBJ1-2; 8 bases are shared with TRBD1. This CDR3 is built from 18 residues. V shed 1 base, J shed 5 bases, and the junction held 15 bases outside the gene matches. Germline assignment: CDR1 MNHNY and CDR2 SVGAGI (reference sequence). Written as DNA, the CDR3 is TGTGCCAGCAGTTACTTGGAAGGACAGGGTGGTAGTCAGTATGGCTACACCTTC. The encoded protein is CASSYLEGQGGSQYGYTF.

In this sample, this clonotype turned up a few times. The CDR3 region is CASSLVVPVSGELFF. Written as DNA, the CDR3 is TGTGCCAGCAGCTTAGTAGTCCCTGTCAGCGGGGAGCTGTTTTTT. The V gene is TRBV7-9, the J gene TRBJ2-2; D is unclear. The CDR3 spans 15 residues. Germline CDR1 reads SEHNR; CDR2 reads FQNEAQ (reference sequence). The ends were cut back, 1 base at V and 7 bases at J, with 13 bases in the middle.

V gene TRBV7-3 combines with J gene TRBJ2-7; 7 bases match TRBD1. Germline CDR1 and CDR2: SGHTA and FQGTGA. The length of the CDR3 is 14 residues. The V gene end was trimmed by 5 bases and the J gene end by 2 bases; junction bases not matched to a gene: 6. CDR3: CASSEGQYPYEQYF. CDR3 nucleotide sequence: TGTGCCAGCAGCGAGGGACAGTACCCCTACGAGCAGTACTTC.

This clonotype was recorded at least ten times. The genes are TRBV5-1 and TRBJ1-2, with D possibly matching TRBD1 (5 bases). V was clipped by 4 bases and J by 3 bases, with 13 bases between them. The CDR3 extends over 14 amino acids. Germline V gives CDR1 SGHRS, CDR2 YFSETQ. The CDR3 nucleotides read TGCGCCAGCAGCACGGCTGGGGGGGACTATGGCTACACCTTC. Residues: CASSTAGGDYGYTF.

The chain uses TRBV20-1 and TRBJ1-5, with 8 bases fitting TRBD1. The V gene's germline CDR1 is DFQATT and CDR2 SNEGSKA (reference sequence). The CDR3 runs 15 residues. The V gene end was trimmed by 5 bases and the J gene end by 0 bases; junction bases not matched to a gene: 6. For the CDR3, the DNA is TGCAGTGCTTCCGGGACAGGTTATAGCAATCAGCCCCAGCATTTT. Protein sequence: CSASGTGYSNQPQHF.

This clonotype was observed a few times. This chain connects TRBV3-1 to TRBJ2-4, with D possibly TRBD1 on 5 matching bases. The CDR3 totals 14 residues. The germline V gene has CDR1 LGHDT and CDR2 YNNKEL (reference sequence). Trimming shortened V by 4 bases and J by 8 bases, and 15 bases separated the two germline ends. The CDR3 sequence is CASSPNLIGDIQYF. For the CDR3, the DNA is TGTGCCAGCAGCCCCAACTTAATAGGGGACATTCAGTACTTC. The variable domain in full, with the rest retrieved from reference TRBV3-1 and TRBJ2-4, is DTAVSQTPKYLVTQMGNDKSIKCEQNLGHDTMYWYKQDSKKFLKIMFSYNNKELIINETVPNRFSPKSPDKAHLNLHINSLELGDSAVYFCASSPNLIGDIQYFGAGTRLSVL.

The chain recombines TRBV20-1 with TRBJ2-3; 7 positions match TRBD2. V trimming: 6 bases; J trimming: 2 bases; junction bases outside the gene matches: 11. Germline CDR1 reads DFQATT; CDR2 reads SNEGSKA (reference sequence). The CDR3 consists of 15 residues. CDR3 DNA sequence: TGCAGTGCCACAAGGGAGGGGATCTTCACAGATACGCAGTATTTT. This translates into CSATREGIFTDTQYF.

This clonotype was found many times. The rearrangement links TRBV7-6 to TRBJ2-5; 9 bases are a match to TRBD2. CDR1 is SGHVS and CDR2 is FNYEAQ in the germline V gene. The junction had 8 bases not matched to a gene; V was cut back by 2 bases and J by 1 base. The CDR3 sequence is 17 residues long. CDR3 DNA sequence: TGTGCCAGCAGCTTATTAAACGGACTAGCGATCCAAGAGACCCAGTACTTC. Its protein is CASSLLNGLAIQETQYF.

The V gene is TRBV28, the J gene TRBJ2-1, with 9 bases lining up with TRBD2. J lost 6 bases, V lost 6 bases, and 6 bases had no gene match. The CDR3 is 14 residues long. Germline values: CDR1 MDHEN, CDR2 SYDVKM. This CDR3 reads CASSGTSRSNEQFF. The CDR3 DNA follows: TGTGCCAGCAGCGGGACTAGCAGGTCCAATGAGCAGTTCTTC.

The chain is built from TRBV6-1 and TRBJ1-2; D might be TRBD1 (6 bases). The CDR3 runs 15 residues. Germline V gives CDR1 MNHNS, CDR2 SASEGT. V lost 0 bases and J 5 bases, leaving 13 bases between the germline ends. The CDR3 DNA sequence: TGTGCCAGCAGTGAAGCGCTAGGGGGAACATATGGCTACACCTTC. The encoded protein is CASSEALGGTYGYTF.

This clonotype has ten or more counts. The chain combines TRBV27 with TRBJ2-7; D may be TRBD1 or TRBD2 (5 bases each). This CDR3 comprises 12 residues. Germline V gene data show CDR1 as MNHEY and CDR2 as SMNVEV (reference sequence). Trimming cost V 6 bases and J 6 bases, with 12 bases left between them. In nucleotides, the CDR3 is TGTGCCAGCAGCTCCGGGGCCAGCGAGCAGTACTTC. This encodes CASSSGASEQYF.

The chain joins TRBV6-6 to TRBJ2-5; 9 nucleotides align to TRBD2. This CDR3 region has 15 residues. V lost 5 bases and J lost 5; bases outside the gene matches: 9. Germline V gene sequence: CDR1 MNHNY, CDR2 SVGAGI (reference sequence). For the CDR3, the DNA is TGTGCCAGCAGTCACGGGACTAGCTTAGCGGAGACCCAGTACTTC. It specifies CASSHGTSLAETQYF.

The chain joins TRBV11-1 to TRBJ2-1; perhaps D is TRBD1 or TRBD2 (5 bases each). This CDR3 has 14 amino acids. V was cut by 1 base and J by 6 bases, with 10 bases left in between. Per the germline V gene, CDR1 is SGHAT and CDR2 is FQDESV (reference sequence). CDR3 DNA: TGTGCCAGCAGCTTAGGGGGGTTTACCAATGAGCAGTTCTTC. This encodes CASSLGGFTNEQFF.

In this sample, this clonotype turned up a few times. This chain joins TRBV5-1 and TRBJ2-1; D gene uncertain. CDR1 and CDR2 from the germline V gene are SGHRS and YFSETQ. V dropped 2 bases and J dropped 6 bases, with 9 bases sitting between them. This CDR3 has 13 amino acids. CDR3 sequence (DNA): TGCGCCAGCAGCTTCCCGGAGCTCAATGAGCAGTTCTTC. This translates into CASSFPELNEQFF.

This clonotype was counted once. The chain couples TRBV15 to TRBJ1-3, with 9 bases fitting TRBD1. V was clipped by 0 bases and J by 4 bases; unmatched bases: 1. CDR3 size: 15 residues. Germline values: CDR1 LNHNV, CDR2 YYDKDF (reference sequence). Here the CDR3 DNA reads TGTGCCACCAGCAGAGATACAGGGGGCGGAAACACCATATATTTT. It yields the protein CATSRDTGGGNTIYF. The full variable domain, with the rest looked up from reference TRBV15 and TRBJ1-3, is DAMVIQNPRYQVTQFGKPVTLSCSQTLNHNVMYWYQQKSSQAPKLLFHYYDKDFNNEADTPDNFQSRRPNTSFCFLDIRSPGLGDTAMYLCATSRDTGGGNTIYFGEGSWLTVV.

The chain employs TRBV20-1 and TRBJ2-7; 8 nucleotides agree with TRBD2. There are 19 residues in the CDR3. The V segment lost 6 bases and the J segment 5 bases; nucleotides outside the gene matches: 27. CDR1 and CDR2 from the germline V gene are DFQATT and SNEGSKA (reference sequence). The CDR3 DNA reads TGCAGTGCCGTCCTGGGGGCGCCAGAGCTAGAGCGGGAGTGGCACGAGCAGTACTTC. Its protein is CSAVLGAPELEREWHEQYF.

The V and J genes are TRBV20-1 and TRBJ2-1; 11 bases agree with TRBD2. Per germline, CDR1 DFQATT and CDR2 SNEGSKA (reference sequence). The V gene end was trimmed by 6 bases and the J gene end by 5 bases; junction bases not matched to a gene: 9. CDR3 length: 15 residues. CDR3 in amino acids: CSAGLAGGRHNEQFF. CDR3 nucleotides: TGCAGTGCGGGGCTAGCGGGGGGAAGGCACAATGAGCAGTTCTTC.

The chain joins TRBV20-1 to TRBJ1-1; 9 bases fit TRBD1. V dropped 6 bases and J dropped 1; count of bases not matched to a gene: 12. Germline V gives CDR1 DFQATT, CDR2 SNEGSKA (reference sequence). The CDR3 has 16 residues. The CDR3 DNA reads TGCAGTGCCCCTGGGGGGGGGGACAGGGCGAACACTGAAGCTTTCTTT. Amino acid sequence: CSAPGGGDRANTEAFF.

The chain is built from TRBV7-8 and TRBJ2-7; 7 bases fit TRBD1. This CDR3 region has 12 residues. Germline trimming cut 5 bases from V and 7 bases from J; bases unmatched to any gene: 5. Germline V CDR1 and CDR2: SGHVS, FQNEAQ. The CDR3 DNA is TGTGCCAGCAGCCCGGGACAGCTGGAGCAGTACTTC. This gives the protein CASSPGQLEQYF.

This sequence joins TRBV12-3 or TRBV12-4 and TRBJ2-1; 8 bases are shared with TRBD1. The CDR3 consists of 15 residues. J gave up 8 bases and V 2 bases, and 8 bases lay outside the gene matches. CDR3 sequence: CASSLLPTGVYEQFF. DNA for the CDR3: TGTGCCAGCAGTTTACTCCCGACAGGGGTTTATGAGCAGTTCTTC.

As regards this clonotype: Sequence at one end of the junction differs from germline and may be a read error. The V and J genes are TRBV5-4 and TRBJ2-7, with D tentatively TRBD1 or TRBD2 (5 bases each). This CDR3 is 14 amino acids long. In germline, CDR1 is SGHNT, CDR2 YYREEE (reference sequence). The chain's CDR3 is CASSSPGAGYVQYF. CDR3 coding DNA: TGTGCCAGCAGTTCCCCCGGGGCTGGCTACGTGCAGTACTTC. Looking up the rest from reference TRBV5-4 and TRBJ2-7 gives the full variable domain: ETGVTQSPTHLIKTRGQQVTLRCSSQSGHNTVSWYQQALGQGPQFIFQYYREEENGRGNFPPRFSGLQFPNYSSELNVNALELDDSALYLCASSSPGAGYVQYFGPGTRLTVT.

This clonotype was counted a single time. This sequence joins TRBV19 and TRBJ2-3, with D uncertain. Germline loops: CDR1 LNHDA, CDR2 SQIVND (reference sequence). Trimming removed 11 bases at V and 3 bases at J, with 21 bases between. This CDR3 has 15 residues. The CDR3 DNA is TGTGCCGGCACCTCTTCCGCAGTGATGACAGATACGCAGTATTTT. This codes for CAGTSSAVMTDTQYF.

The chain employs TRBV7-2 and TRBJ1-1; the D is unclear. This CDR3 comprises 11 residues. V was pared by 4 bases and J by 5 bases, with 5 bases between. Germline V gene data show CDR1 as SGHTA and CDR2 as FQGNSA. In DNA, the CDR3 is TGTGCCAGCAGCTCCCATACTGAAGCTTTCTTT. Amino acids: CASSSHTEAFF.

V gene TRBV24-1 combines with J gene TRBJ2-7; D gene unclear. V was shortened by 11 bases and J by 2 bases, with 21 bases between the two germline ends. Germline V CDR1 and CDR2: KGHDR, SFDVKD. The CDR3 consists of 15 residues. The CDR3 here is CASSMETGLAYEQYF. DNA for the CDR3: TGTGCCAGTAGTATGGAAACGGGCCTCGCCTACGAGCAGTACTTC.

CDR3 loop: CASSNATGGGFGEQYF. In DNA, the CDR3 is TGCGCCAGCAGTAACGCGACAGGGGGCGGGTTCGGTGAGCAGTACTTC. The rearrangement links TRBV10-1 to TRBJ2-7; 10 nucleotides match TRBD1. This CDR3 has 16 amino acids. The V and J ends lost 5 bases and 7 bases, in that order; junction bases with no gene match: 14. Germline V gene sequence: CDR1 WNHNN, CDR2 SYGVQD (reference sequence).

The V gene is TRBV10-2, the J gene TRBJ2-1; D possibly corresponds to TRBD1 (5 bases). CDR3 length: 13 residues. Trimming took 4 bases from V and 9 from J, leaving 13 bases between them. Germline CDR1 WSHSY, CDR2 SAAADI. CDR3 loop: CASSGHSRGEQFF. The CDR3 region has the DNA TGCGCCAGCAGTGGCCACTCTAGGGGTGAGCAGTTCTTC.

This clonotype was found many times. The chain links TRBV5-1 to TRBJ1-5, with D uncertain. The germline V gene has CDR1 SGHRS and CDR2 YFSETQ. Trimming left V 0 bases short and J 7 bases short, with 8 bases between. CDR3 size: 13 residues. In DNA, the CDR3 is TGCGCCAGCAGCTTGGAAACCGGGCAGCCCCAGCATTTT. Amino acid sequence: CASSLETGQPQHF.